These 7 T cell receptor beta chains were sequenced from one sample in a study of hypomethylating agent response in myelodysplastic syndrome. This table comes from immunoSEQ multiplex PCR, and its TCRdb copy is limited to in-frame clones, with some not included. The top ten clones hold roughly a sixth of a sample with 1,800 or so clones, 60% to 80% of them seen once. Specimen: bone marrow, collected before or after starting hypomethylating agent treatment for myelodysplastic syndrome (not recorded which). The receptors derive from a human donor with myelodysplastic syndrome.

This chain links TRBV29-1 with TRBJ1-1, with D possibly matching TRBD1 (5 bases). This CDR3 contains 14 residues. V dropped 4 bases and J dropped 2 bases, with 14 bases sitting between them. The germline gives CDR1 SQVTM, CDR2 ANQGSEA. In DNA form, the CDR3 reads TGCAGCGTTGGATATGGAGGGGTAAACACTGAAGCTTTCTTT. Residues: CSVGYGGVNTEAFF.

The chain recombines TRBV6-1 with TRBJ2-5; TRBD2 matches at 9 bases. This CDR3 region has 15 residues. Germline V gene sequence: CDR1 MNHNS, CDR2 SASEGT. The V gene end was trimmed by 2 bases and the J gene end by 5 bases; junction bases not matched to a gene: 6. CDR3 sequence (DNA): TGTGCCAGCAGTGAACAGCGGGGGGTCGGGGAGACCCAGTACTTC. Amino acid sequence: CASSEQRGVGETQYF.

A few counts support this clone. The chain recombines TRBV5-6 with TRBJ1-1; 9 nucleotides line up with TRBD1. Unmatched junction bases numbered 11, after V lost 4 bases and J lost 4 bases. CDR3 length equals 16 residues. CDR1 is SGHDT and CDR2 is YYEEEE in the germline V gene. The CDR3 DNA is TGTGCCAGCAGCCCCGTCCCGGGACAGGGTATCACTGAAGCTTTCTTT. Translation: CASSPVPGQGITEAFF.

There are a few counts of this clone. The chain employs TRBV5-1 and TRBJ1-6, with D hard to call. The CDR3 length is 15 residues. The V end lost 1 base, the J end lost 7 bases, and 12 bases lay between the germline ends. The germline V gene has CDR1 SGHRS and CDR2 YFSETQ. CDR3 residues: CASSLTDFGNSPLHF. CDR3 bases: TGCGCCAGCAGCTTGACGGATTTCGGAAATTCACCCCTCCACTTT.

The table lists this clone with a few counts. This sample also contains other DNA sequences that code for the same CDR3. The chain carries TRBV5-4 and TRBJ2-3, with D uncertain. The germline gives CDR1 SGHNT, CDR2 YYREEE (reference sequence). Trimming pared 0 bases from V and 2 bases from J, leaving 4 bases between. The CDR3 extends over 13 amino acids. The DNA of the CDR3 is TGTGCCAGCAGCTTGGCCCCCACAGATACGCAGTATTTT. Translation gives CASSLAPTDTQYF.

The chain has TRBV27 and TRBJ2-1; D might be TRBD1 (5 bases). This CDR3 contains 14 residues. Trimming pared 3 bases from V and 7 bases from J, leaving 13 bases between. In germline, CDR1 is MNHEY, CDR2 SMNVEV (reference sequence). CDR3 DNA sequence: TGTGCCAGCAGTTTGGGGCTTGCTAGGAATGAGCAGTTCTTC. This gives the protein CASSLGLARNEQFF.

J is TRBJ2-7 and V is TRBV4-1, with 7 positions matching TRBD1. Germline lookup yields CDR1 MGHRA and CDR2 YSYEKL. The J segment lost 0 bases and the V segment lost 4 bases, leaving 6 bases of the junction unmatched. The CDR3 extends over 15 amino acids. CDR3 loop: CASSPDRRSSYEQYF. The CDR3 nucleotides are TGCGCCAGCAGCCCGGACAGGCGAAGCTCCTACGAGCAGTACTTC.